This T cell receptor beta chain derives from a study of cytotoxic CD8 clonotypes in ibrutinib-treated CLL. General study points: Higher circulating CD8+ T-cell counts strongly accompanied higher baseline clonality, above age-matched healthy donors.

In the case of this clone: What it recognizes is unknown.

V lost 0 bases to trimming and J lost 2 bases, with 14 bases between them. The CDR3 is made up of 16 amino acids. Per germline, CDR1 SGHTA and CDR2 FQGTGA. Repertoires were generated with immunoSEQ multiplex PCR, while TCRdb's copy carries only in-frame clones and drops some. The sample consists of 150,000 to 200,000 clones, around nine tenths of them appearing once. The origin of this receptor is a human donor with chronic lymphocytic leukemia. Specimen: PBMCs, collected at disease progression, from a patient treated with ibrutinib. The rearrangement joins TRBV7-3 to TRBJ2-7, with D maybe TRBD2 (5 bases). The CDR3 nucleotides read TGTGCCAGCAGCTTAACGCCAACTAGTGGAACCTACGAGCAGTACTTC. Amino acid sequence: CASSLTPTSGTYEQYF.